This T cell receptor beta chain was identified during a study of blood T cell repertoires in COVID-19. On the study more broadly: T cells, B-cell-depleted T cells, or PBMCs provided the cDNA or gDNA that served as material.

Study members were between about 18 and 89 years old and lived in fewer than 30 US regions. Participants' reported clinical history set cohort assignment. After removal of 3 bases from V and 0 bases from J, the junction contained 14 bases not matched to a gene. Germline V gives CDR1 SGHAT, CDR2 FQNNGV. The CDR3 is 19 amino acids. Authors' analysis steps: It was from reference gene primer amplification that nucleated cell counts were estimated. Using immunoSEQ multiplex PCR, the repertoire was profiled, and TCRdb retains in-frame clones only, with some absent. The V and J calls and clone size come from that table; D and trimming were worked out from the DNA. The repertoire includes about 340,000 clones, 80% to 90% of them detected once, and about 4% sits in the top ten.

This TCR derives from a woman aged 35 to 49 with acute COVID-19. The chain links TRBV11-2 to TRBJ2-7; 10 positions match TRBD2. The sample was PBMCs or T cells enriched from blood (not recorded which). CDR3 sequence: CASSFLSGRNLHISYEQYF. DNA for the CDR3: TGTGCCAGCAGCTTCCTTAGCGGGAGGAACTTACATATCTCCTACGAGCAGTACTTC.